These 6 T cell receptor beta chains were sequenced from one sample in a study of T cell responses to AZD1222 COVID-19 vaccine. TCRdb keeps only in-frame clones here, not all; method: immunoSEQ multiplex PCR. The sample contains 130,000 to 150,000 clones, approximately 92% of which appear only once. The specimen was peripheral blood, collected on day 0 of AZD1222 vaccination. These receptor sequences come from an adult in good health.

The J gene is TRBJ2-5, the V gene TRBV25-1; a possible D gene is TRBD2 (6 bases). Between the trimmed V and J ends, which lost 4 bases and 4 bases, there was a span of 16 bases. CDR1 is MGHDK, CDR2 SYGVNS, per germline. This CDR3 is 15 amino acids long. CDR3 nucleotide sequence: TGTGCCAGCAGTGCCTCACTAGCAAATTTAGAGACCCAGTACTTC. It codes for CASSASLANLETQYF.

The chain couples TRBV4-1 to TRBJ2-2, with D possibly matching TRBD2 (6 bases). The CDR3 is 15 amino acids. Germline loops: CDR1 MGHRA, CDR2 YSYEKL. V was clipped by 4 bases and J by 1 base, with 10 bases between them. This chain's CDR3 is CASSREAKNTGELFF. Here the CDR3 DNA reads TGCGCCAGCAGCCGGGAGGCTAAGAACACCGGGGAGCTGTTTTTT.

The gene calls are TRBV2 and TRBJ2-5; TRBD2 agrees at 7 bases. V shed 8 bases, J shed 2 bases, and the junction held 14 bases outside the gene matches. This CDR3 region has 16 residues. Germline CDR1 is SNHLY and CDR2 is FYNNEI. Here the CDR3 DNA reads TGTGCCAGCCACCTGAGAAGCGGGAAGCCTCAAGAGACCCAGTACTTC. This translates into CASHLRSGKPQETQYF.

The rearrangement uses TRBV6-5 and TRBJ2-7; 8 positions match TRBD1. Germline V CDR1 and CDR2: MNHEY, SVGAGI. The CDR3 totals 14 residues. V lost 2 bases and J lost 7; bases outside the gene matches: 7. CDR3 sequence: CASSYRDRLGEQYF. CDR3 DNA: TGTGCCAGCAGTTACCGGGACAGGTTGGGGGAGCAGTACTTC.

The chain combines TRBV10-3 with TRBJ1-5; 10 nucleotides align to TRBD1. This CDR3 comprises 15 residues. J lost 7 bases, V lost 6 bases, and 9 bases had no gene match. The germline V gene encodes CDR1 ENHRY and CDR2 SYGVKD. The CDR3 bases are TGTGCCATCAGCACCGGGACAGGGGTTGGGCAGCCCCAGCATTTT. It specifies CAISTGTGVGQPQHF.

V and J are TRBV5-5 and TRBJ1-6, with D perhaps matching TRBD1 (5 bases). The germline V and J ends were trimmed by 0 bases and 7 bases, with 8 bases remaining between them. CDR3 size: 14 residues. Per germline, CDR1 SGHKS and CDR2 YYEKEE (reference sequence). In nucleotides, the CDR3 is TGTGCCAGCAGCTTGGCCGGGGCAAATTCACCCCTCCACTTT. It yields the protein CASSLAGANSPLHF.